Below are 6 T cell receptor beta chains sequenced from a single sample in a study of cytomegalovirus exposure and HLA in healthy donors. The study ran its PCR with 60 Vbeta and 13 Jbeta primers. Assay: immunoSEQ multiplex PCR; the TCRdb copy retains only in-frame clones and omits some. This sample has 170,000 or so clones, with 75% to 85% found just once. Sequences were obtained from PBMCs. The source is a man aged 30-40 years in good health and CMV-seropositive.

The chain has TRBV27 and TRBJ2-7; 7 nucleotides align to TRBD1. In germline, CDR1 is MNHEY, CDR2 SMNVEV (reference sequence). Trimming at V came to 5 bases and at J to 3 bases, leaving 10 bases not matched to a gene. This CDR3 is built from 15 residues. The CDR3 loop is CASSARQGVGYEQYF. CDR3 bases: TGTGCCAGCAGTGCCCGACAGGGAGTGGGCTACGAGCAGTACTTC.

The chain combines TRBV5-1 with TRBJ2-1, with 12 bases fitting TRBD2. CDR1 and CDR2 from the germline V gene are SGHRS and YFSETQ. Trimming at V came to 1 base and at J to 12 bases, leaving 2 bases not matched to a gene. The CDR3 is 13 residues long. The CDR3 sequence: CASSLPLAGGQFF. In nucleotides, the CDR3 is TGCGCCAGCAGCTTGCCACTAGCGGGAGGGCAGTTCTTC.

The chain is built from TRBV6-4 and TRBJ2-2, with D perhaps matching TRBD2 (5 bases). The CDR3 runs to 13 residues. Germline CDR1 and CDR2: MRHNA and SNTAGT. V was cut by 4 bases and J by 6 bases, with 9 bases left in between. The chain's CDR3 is CASSAGVAGELFF. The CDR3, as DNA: TGTGCCAGCAGTGCCGGGGTCGCCGGGGAGCTGTTTTTT.

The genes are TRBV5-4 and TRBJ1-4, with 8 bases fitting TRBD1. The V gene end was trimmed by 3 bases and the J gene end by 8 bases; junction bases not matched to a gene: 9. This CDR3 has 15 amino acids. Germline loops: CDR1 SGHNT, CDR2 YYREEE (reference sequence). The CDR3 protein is CASSSTGGRNEKLFF. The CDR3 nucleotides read TGTGCCAGCAGCTCAACAGGGGGGAGAAACGAAAAACTGTTTTTT.

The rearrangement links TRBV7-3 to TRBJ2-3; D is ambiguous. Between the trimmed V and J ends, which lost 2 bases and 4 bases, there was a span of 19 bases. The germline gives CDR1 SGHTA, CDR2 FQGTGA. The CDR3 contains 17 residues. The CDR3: CASSLLAGKRVADTQYF. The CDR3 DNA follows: TGTGCCAGCAGCTTACTTGCTGGTAAGAGAGTTGCAGATACGCAGTATTTT.

The CDR3 coding sequence is TGTGCCAGCAGCAAACTAGCGGGAGTTGATCGGGACACCGGGGAGCTGTTTTTT. It is translated as CASSKLAGVDRDTGELFF. The chain is built from TRBV21-1 and TRBJ2-2; whether TRBD2, the table's D call, matches the DNA was not checked. TRBV21-1 is tagged as a pseudogene. The CDR3 spans 18 residues.